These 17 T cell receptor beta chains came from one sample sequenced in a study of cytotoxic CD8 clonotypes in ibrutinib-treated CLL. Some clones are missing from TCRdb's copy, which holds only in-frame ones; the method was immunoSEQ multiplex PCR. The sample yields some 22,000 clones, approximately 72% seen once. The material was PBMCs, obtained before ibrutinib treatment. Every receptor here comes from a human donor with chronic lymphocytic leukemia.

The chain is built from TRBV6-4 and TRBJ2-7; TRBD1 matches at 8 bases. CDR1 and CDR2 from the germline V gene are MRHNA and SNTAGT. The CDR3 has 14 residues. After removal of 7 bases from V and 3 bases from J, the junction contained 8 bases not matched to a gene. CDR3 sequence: CASKGTGPIYEQYF. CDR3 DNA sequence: TGTGCCAGCAAAGGGACAGGACCCATCTACGAGCAGTACTTC.

The CDR3 region is CASSPTRGGEQFF. As DNA, the CDR3 is TGTGCCAGCAGCCCAACCCGGGGGGGTGAGCAGTTCTTC. The chain combines TRBV14 with TRBJ2-1, with 8 bases fitting TRBD2. This CDR3 is 13 amino acids long. The trim removed 4 bases at V and 9 bases at J, leaving 5 bases unmatched. CDR1 SGHDN and CDR2 FVKESK come from the germline V gene.

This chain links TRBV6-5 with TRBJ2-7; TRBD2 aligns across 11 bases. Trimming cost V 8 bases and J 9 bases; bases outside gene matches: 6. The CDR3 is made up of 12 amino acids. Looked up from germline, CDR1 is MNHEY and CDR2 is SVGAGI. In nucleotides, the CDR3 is TGTGCCAGCGTCGATCTAGCGGGAGGGCAGTACTTC. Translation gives CASVDLAGGQYF.

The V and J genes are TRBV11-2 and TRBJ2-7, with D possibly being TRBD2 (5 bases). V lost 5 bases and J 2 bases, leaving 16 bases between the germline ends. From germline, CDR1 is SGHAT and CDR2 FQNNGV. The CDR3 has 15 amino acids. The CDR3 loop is CASSPRFDYPYEQYF. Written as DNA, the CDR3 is TGTGCCAGCAGCCCCAGGTTCGACTACCCCTACGAGCAGTACTTC.

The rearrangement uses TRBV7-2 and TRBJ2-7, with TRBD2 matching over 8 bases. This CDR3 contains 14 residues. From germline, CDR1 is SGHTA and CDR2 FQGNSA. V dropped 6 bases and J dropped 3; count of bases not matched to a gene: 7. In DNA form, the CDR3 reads TGTGCCAGCAGAGATCATAGCGGGGACTACGAGCAGTACTTC. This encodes CASRDHSGDYEQYF.

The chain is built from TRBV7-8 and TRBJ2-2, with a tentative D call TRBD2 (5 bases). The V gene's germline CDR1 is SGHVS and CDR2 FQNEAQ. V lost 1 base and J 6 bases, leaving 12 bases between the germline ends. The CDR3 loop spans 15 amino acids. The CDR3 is CASSLEPVGAGELFF. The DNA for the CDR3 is TGTGCCAGCAGCTTAGAGCCTGTGGGAGCCGGGGAGCTGTTTTTT.

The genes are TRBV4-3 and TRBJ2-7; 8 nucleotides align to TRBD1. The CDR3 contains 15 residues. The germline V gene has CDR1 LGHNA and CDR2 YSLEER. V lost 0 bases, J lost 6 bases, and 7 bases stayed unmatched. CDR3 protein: CASSQDFHRGSEQYF. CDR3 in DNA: TGCGCCAGCAGCCAAGACTTCCACAGGGGGAGCGAGCAGTACTTC.

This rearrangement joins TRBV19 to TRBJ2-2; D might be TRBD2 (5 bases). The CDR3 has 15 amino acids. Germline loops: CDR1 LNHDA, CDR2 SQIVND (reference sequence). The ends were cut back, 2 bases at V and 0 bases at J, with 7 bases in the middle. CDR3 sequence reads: CASSIRTSNTGELFF. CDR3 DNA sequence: TGTGCCAGTAGTATACGGACTTCGAACACCGGGGAGCTGTTTTTT.

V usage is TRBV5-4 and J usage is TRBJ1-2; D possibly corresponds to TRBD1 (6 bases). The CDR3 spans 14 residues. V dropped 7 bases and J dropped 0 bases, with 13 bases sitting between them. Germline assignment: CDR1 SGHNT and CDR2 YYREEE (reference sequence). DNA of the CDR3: TGTGCCAGCTACAAGGACAGTCCTAACTATGGCTACACCTTC. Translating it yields CASYKDSPNYGYTF.

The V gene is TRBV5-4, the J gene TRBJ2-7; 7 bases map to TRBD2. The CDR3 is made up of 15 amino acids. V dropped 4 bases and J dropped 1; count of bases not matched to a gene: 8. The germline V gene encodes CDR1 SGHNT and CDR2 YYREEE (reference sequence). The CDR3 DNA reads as TGTGCCAGCAGCGGTAGAGGACTAGGTTCCTACGAGCAGTACTTC. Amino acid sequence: CASSGRGLGSYEQYF.

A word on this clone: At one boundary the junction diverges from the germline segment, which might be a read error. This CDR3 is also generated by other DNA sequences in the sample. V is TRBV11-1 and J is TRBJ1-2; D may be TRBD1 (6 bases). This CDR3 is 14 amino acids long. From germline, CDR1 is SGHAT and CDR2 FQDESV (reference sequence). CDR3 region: CASSYTGRLGGYTF. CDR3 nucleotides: TGTGCTAGCAGTTACACAGGGAGATTGGGTGGCTACACCTTC.

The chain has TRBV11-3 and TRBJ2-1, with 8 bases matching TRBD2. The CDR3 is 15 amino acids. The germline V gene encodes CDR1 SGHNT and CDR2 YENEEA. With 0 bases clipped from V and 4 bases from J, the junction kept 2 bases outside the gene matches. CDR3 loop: CASSLDGREYNEQFF. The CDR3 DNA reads TGTGCCAGCAGCTTAGACGGGAGGGAATACAATGAGCAGTTCTTC.

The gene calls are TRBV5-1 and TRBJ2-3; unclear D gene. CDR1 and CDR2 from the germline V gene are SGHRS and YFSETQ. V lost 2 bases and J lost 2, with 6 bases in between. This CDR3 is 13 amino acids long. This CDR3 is CASSFVITDTQYF. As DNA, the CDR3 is TGCGCCAGCAGCTTCGTAATCACAGATACGCAGTATTTT.

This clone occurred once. CDR3 in amino acids: CASSLASGASTDTQYF. The DNA for the CDR3 is TGTGCCAGCAGCTTAGCTAGCGGGGCTAGCACAGATACGCAGTATTTT. The chain employs TRBV7-2 and TRBJ2-3; 8 nucleotides match TRBD2. After removal of 0 bases from V and 0 bases from J, the junction contained 2 bases not matched to a gene. This CDR3 region has 16 residues. Germline loops: CDR1 SGHTA, CDR2 FQGNSA. Full variable domain (outside the CDR3, taken from reference TRBV7-2 and TRBJ2-3): GAGVSQSPSNKVTEKGKDVELRCDPISGHTALYWYRQSLGQGLEFLIYFQGNSAPDKSGLPSDRFSAERTGGSVSTLTIQRTQQEDSAVYLCASSLASGASTDTQYFGPGTRLTVL.

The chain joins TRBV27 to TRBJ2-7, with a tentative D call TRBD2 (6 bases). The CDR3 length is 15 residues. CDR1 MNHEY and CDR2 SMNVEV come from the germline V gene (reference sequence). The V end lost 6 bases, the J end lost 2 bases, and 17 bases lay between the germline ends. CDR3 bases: TGTGCCAGCAGATCTCACGGGAGACTAACCTACGAGCAGTACTTC. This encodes CASRSHGRLTYEQYF.

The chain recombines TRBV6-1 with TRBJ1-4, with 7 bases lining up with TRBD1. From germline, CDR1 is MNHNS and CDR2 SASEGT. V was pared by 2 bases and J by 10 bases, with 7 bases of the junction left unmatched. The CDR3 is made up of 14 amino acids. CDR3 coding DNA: TGTGCCAGCAGTGAAAATGCAGGGGGGGGAAAACTGTTTTTT. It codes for CASSENAGGGKLFF.

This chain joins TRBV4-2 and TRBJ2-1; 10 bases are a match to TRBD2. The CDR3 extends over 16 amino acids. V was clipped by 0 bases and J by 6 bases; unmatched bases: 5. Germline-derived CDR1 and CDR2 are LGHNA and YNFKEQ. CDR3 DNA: TGTGCCAGCAGCCAAGATCCTAGCGGGAGAAGCAATGAGCAGTTCTTC. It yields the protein CASSQDPSGRSNEQFF.